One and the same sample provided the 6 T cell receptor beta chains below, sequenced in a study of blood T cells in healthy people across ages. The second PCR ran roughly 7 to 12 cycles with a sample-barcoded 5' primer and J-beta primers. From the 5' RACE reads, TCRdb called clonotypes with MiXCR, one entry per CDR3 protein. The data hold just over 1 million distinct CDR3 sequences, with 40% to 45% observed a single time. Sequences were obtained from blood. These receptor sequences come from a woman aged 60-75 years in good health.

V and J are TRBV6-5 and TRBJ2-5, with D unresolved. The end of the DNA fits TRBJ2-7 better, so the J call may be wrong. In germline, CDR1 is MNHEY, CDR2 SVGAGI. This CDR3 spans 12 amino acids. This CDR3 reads CASSYIGREQYF. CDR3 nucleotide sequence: TGTGCCAGCAGTTACATTGGGCGCGAGCAGTACTTC.

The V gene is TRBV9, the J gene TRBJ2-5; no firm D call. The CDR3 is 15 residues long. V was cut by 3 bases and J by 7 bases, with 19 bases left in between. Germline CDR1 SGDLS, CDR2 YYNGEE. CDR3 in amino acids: CASSETPQTTTTQYF. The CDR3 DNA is TGTGCCAGCAGCGAGACCCCCCAAACTACAACGACCCAGTACTTC.

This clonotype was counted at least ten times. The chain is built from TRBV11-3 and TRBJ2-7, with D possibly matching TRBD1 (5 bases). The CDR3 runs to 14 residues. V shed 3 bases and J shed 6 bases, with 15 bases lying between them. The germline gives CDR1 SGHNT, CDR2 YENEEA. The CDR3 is CASSLDRQLIEQYF. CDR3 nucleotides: TGTGCCAGCAGCTTGGATCGACAGCTTATCGAGCAGTACTTC.

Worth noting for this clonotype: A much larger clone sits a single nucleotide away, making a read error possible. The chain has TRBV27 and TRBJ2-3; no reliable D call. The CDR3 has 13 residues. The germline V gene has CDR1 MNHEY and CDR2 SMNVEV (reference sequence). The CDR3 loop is CASTRTSTDTQCF. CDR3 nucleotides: TGTGCCAGCACGCGGACGAGCACAGATACGCAGTGTTTT.

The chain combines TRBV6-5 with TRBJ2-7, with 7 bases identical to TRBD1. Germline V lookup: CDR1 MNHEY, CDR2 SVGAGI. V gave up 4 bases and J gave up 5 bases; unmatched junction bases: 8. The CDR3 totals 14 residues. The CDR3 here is CASSLGGPGNEQYF. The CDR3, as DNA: TGTGCCAGCAGTTTAGGGGGCCCGGGGAACGAGCAGTACTTC.

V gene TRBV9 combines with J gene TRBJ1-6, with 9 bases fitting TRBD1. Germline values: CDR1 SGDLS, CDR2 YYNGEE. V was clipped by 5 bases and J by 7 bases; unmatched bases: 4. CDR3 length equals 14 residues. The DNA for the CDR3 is TGTGCCAGCAGAGAGACAGGGGGGAATTCACCCCTCCACTTT. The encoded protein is CASRETGGNSPLHF.